This is a list of T cell receptor beta chains from one sample in a study of shared clonotypes between healthy human individuals. Here immunoSEQ multiplex PCR was the method, and the copy in TCRdb shows in-frame clones only, minus some. Among about 1.1 million clones listed, around 78% were seen once. The material sequenced was memory CD4+ T cells from PBMCs. The receptor set was obtained from a man younger than 35 in good health. Some clones in this sample may be carry-over from other donors' samples. CDR3s include the opening cysteine and the closing phenylalanine or tryptophan. The D gene is left open where the match is weak. Only some rows state a clone size, as once, few, many or a class for expanded clones.

J gene | V gene | clone size | D gene | CDR3 DNA | CDR3 protein
TRBJ1-2 | TRBV5-4 | NA | NA | TGTGCCAGCAGCTTGGCAATTACAGGGAGGGACGGCTACACCTTC | CASSLAITGRDGYTF
TRBJ1-2 | TRBV18 | NA | NA | TGTGCCAGCTCACCACTGGGACAACGAGGCTATGGCTACACCTTC | CASSPLGQRGYGYTF
TRBJ2-2 | TRBV29-1 | NA | NA | TGCAGCGCCGGTGGGGCCGGGGAGCTGTTTTTT | CSAGGAGELFF
TRBJ2-7 | TRBV6-5 | NA | NA | TGTGCCAGCAGGGCCAGGGGAGGCGGCTACGAGCAGTACTTC | CASRARGGGYEQYF
TRBJ2-1 | TRBV7-2 | NA | NA | TGTGCCAGCAGCTTAGATCCATCCTACAATGAGCAGTTCTTC | CASSLDPSYNEQFF
TRBJ1-1 | TRBV28 | NA | NA | TGTGCCAGCACCTCGGGTCAGAACACTGAAGCTTTCTTT | CASTSGQNTEAFF
TRBJ2-1 | TRBV10-3 | once | TRBD2 | TGTGCCAGCCGGGGTTTAGCGGGAGGGTACAATGAGCAGTTCTTC | CASRGLAGGYNEQFF
TRBJ2-3 | TRBV15 | few | TRBD2 | TGTGCCACCAGCAGAGGAATCCTAGCGGGAGGAACAGATACGCAGTATTTT | CATSRGILAGGTDTQYF
TRBJ2-3 | TRBV27 | NA | TRBD2 | TGTGCCAGCAGTCTGACCGCACCTACTAGCGGGAGGAGCACAGATACGCAGTATTTT | CASSLTAPTSGRSTDTQYF
TRBJ2-6 | TRBV25-1 | NA | NA | TGTGCCAGCAGTGGTGGACGGATCTCTGGGGCCAACGTCCTGACTTTC | CASSGGRISGANVLTF
TRBJ2-7 | TRBV9 | few | NA | TGTGCCAGCAGCGTAGAACCCAGTTTCTACGAGCAGTACTTC | CASSVEPSFYEQYF
TRBJ1-1 | TRBV27 | NA | NA | TGTGCCAGCGGTAAACTGAGGGACACTGAAGCTTTCTTT | CASGKLRDTEAFF
TRBJ2-5 | TRBV2 | many | TRBD2 | TGTGCCAGCAGTTATACCTCCCGGACTAGTAAAGAGACCCAGTACTTC | CASSYTSRTSKETQYF
TRBJ1-2 | TRBV11-2 | few | NA | TGTGCCAGCAGCACATACCGGGACCCCAAAGTGGGGTATGGCTACACCTTC | CASSTYRDPKVGYGYTF
TRBJ1-2 | TRBV19 | few | NA | TGTGCCAGCCAGAGGTTAAGTCGAAACTATGGCTACACCTTC | CASQRLSRNYGYTF
TRBJ1-5 | TRBV6-6 | NA | NA | TGTGCCAGCAGTTATGCGGGCAATCAGCCCCAGCATTTT | CASSYAGNQPQHF
TRBJ2-7 | TRBV6-6 | NA | TRBD1 | TGTGCCAGCAGTTACTCGGGACAGCAGATCTACGAGCAGTACTTC | CASSYSGQQIYEQYF
TRBJ2-2 | TRBV4-2 | NA | NA | TGTGCCAGCAGCCAAGAAACGGGGGGCGAGGACGGGGAGCTGTTTTTT | CASSQETGGEDGELFF
TRBJ1-1 | TRBV18 | NA | TRBD1 | TGTGCCAGCTCACCCATGACAGGGTTTGACATGAACACTGAAGCTTTCTTT | CASSPMTGFDMNTEAFF
TRBJ2-6 | TRBV5-1 | NA | TRBD1 | TGCGCCAGCAGAGGTCCCGGGACAGGAGCCACTTACTCTGGGGCCAACGTCCTGACTTTC | CASRGPGTGATYSGANVLTF
TRBJ2-1 | TRBV9 | many | NA | TGTGCCAGCAGCGCAGGGTCTTATCAGGGGACCTCGATACGGATCTTC | CASSAGSYQGTSIRIF
TRBJ2-2 | TRBV21-1 | NA | NA | TGTGCCAGCAGCAGACAACAGGGCCCACTAGCGGGGGAGCTGTTTTTT | CASSRQQGPLAGELFF
TRBJ1-3 | TRBV28 | NA | NA | TGTGCCAGCAGTTTGGGGGGTACCGGAAACACCATATATTTT | CASSLGGTGNTIYF
TRBJ1-4 | TRBV28 | NA | NA | TGTGCCAGCAGTTTATATCCGACAGTGGATAATGAAAAACTGTTTTTT | CASSLYPTVDNEKLFF
TRBJ2-3 | TRBV5-1 | NA | TRBD2 | TGCGCCAGCAGAAAGAGCGTAGCGGGAGGCGTTGATACGCAGTATTTT | CASRKSVAGGVDTQYF
TRBJ2-2 | TRBV29-1 | NA | TRBD1 | TGCAGCGTTCCAGGGACAGGGGGCACAACCGGGGAGCTGTTTTTT | CSVPGTGGTTGELFF
TRBJ1-3 | TRBV4-1 | NA | NA | TGCGCCAGCAGCCAAGATTACAGCTCTGGAAACACCATATATTTT | CASSQDYSSGNTIYF
TRBJ2-3 | TRBV6-1 | NA | TRBD1 | TGTGCCAGCGACAGGGGGAGCACAGATACGCAGTATTTT | CASDRGSTDTQYF
TRBJ2-3 | TRBV7-8 | NA | TRBD2 | TGTGCCAGCAGCTTAGGTCTAAGACTAGCGGGACTGGCAGATACGCAGTATTTT | CASSLGLRLAGLADTQYF
TRBJ1-2 | TRBV5-6 | NA | NA | TGTGCCAGCAGCGAGGACGGGGGTAACTATGGCTACACCTTC | CASSEDGGNYGYTF
TRBJ1-1 | TRBV28 | NA | NA | TGTGCCAGCAGTACTCGGAGGAACACTGAAGCTTTCTTT | CASSTRRNTEAFF
TRBJ2-7 | TRBV14 | NA | NA | TGTGCCAGCAGCCAACCAGGGGCCTTTGGAGAGCAGTACTTC | CASSQPGAFGEQYF
TRBJ2-1 | TRBV28 | once | NA | TGTGCCAGCAGTTTATTCATCAGGAATGAGCAGTTCTTC | CASSLFIRNEQFF
TRBJ2-2 | TRBV7-2 | NA | NA | TGTGCCAGTGGCACCGGGGAGCTGTTTTTT | CASGTGELFF
TRBJ1-1 | TRBV7-3 | NA | NA | TGTGCCAGCAGCTTATTCGGGGGGAGCATGAACACTGAAGCTTTCTTT | CASSLFGGSMNTEAFF
TRBJ1-5 | TRBV19 | NA | NA | TGTGCCAGTAGTCTCCGCGGGGAAAGGGCTGTGGGGTATAGCAATCAGCCCCAGCATTTT | CASSLRGERAVGYSNQPQHF
TRBJ1-6 | TRBV28 | NA | TRBD1 | TGTGCCAGCAGTCGGGGGACAGGGGGAAATTCACCCCTCCACTTT | CASSRGTGGNSPLHF
TRBJ1-1 | TRBV9 | few | NA | TGTGCCAGCAGCGCGACACCGGTCTCGAACACTGAAGCTTTCTTT | CASSATPVSNTEAFF
TRBJ2-7 | TRBV5-4 | NA | TRBD2 | TGTGCCAGCAGCTTGGGGTCGCGGGGGTACGAGCAGTACTTC | CASSLGSRGYEQYF
TRBJ2-1 | TRBV6-1 | NA | NA | TGTGCCACCACGAGGTGGGCCAGGGCCAATGAGCAGTTCTTC | CATTRWARANEQFF
TRBJ1-5 | TRBV28 | NA | NA | TGTGCCAGCAGTGCCTACAGGGATCCTCAGCCCCAGCATTTT | CASSAYRDPQPQHF
TRBJ2-1 | TRBV5-4 | NA | NA | TGTGCCACCTCGGGCGTACCCTCCTACAATGAGCAGTTCTTC | CATSGVPSYNEQFF
TRBJ2-2 | TRBV11-3 | NA | NA | TGTGCCAGCAGCCAACTACCCGGGGAGCTGTTTTTT | CASSQLPGELFF
TRBJ2-7 | TRBV11-2 | NA | NA | TGTGCCAGCAGCTCGACCTTAGCAGGCGAGCAGTACTTC | CASSSTLAGEQYF
TRBJ2-2 | TRBV7-8 | NA | TRBD2 | TGTGCCAGCAGCCTGGTACTAGCGGGAGGGGCCGGGGAGCTGTTTTTT | CASSLVLAGGAGELFF
TRBJ2-1 | TRBV5-1 | NA | TRBD1 | TGCGCCAGCAGCTTTGTTGGACAGGGAGGCGATGAGCAGTTCTTC | CASSFVGQGGDEQFF
TRBJ2-4 | TRBV2 | NA | TRBD1 | TGTGCCAGCAGTTTCACAGGGGTAGCCAAAAACATTCAGTACTTC | CASSFTGVAKNIQYF
TRBJ1-2 | TRBV29-1 | NA | TRBD1 | TGCAGCGTTGGGGTTGGACAGGGTGCTCGCTATGGCTACACCTTC | CSVGVGQGARYGYTF
TRBJ2-7 | TRBV5-8 | NA | NA | TGTGCCAGCAGCTCGAGATCCGGGGGACGCTACGAGCAGTACTTC | CASSSRSGGRYEQYF
TRBJ2-4 | TRBV9 | NA | NA | TGTGCCAGCAGCGTAGCTGGAAATCTGGACATTCAGTACTTC | CASSVAGNLDIQYF
TRBJ2-5 | TRBV5-1 | NA | NA | TGCGCCAGCAGGATGAACCAAGAGACCCAGTACTTC | CASRMNQETQYF
TRBJ1-1 | TRBV9 | few | NA | TGTGCCAGCAGCGTAGGGTCGAACACTGAAGCTTTCTTT | CASSVGSNTEAFF